The 3 T cell receptor beta chains reported below all come from one sample, sequenced in a study of blood T cell repertoires in COVID-19. Assay: immunoSEQ multiplex PCR; the TCRdb copy retains only in-frame clones and omits some. The sample lists about 110,000 clones; roughly 90% were seen once. Material for sequencing was peripheral blood. The receptor source for this set is a man aged 40-49 years with active or convalescent COVID-19.

DNA of the CDR3: TGTGCCAGCAGCGCCGGGACAGGGGTGACAGATACGCAGTATTTT. Protein sequence: CASSAGTGVTDTQYF. This chain links TRBV7-9 with TRBJ2-3, with TRBD1 matching over 10 bases. From germline, CDR1 is SEHNR and CDR2 FQNEAQ (reference sequence). V gave up 5 bases and J gave up 3 bases; unmatched junction bases: 5. This CDR3 comprises 15 residues.

V and J are TRBV21-1 and TRBJ2-3; TRBD1, the table's D call, lacks a check against the DNA. TRBV21-1 is described as a pseudogene. The CDR3 loop spans 19 amino acids. CDR3 in DNA: TGTGCCAGCAGCAAAGGAATACGGACAGCGTTTTCTAGCACAGATACGCAGTATTTT. Protein: CASSKGIRTAFSSTDTQYF.

Here the CDR3 reads CATSSVRSSGNTIYF. The CDR3 region has the DNA TGTGCCACCAGCAGCGTACGTAGCTCTGGAAACACCATATATTTT. The chain recombines TRBV15 with TRBJ1-3, with D hard to call. Germline CDR1 LNHNV, CDR2 YYDKDF (reference sequence). The CDR3 is made up of 15 amino acids. V was cut by 3 bases and J by 0 bases, with 9 bases left in between.